A single sample gave rise to the 2 T cell receptor beta chains below, sequenced in a study of monozygotic twins with inflammatory bowel disease. Reprocessing the 5' RACE reads, TCRdb reports a single entry for every CDR3 protein and omits DNA. The data show approximately 400,000 distinct CDR3 sequences, and the top ten clones hold around 2.3%. Sequenced material: blood. The receptors derive from a human donor with ulcerative colitis or Crohn's disease, or a healthy co-twin of an affected twin (not recorded which).

J is TRBJ1-4 and V is TRBV21-1; TCRdb's D call of TRBD1 is untestable without DNA. TRBV21-1 is a pseudogene segment. CDR3 length: 15 residues. The CDR3: CASSPPGFWVEKLFF.

The rearrangement links TRBV7-2 to TRBJ2-7; TCRdb calls TRBD1, which cannot be checked without DNA. CDR3 size: 15 residues. Germline V gives CDR1 SGHTA, CDR2 FQGNSA. The CDR3 spells CASSQPWGGVYEQYF.